Sequencing of this T cell receptor (beta chain) was carried out in a study of T cell repertoires in cytomegalovirus infection (dated by TCRdb to about 2019). Regarding the study in general: The HLA type of each donor mattered for the analysis, because public TCR beta signatures pointed to carriage of CMV infection along with the matching HLA type.

The CDR3 goes from the cysteine to the phenylalanine over 14 residues. Left in the record is the CDR3 DNA by itself, 42 bases read in frame from the first base. At the junction V is shortened by 2 bases and J by 3 bases, with 10 bases in between. There are a few counts of this clonotype. Its antigen is unknown. Base qualities are not recorded, but no much larger clone differs from it by a single base. Sequenced using an Illumina HiSeq 1500. TCRdb took the public reads, trimmed them with fastp at Q25, ran MiXCR for clone calling and kept in-frame beta chains. Each record represents a unique CDR3 protein, reported with the most common genes and DNA among its rows. The sample table holds about 320,000 distinct CDR3 sequences, of which more than 8% were seen once. The ten top clones hold roughly 4% of the sample. What the research found in general, with its limitations: Carriers of CMV infection plus the relevant HLA type were discriminated by the cumulative frequency of public TCR beta family members in the study cohort and in an independent roughly 400-donor cohort. In the ex vivo response, HLA-C-restricted CMV-specific TCR beta clonotypes were dominant, and in two of eight donors the single most frequent clonotype came from this HLA-C-restricted group.

The rearranged segments are TRBV12-3 or TRBV12-4 and TRBJ1-1; 5 matching bases give a weak D call of TRBD1. The sequence was obtained from a human donor in good health (CMV status not recorded). Some clones in this sample may be carry-over from other donors' samples. Sequences were obtained from PBMCs. The CDR3 protein is CASSLRGSYTEAFF. The DNA sequence is as follows: TGTGCCAGCAGTTTAAGGGGATCGTACACTGAAGCTTTCTTT.